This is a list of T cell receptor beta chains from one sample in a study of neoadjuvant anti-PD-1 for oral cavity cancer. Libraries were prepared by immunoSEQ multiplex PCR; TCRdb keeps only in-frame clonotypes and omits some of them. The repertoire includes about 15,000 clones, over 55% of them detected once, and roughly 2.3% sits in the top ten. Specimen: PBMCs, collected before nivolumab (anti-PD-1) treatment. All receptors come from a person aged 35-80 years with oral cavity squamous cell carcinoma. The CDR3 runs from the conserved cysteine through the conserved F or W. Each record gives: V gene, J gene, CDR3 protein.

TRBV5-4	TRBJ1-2	CASSLVQGDGYTF
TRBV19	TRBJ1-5	CASSVRDRGNQPQHF
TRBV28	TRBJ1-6	CASSSTGMGNSPLHF
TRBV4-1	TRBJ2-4	CASSHSGGENIQYF
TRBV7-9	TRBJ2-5	CATSGGPIQETQYF
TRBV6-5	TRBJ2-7	CASSPAPTGYEQYF
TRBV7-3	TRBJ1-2	CASSKDRSPGYGYTF
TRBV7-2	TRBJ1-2	CASSFGSQTKAGYTF
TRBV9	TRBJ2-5	CASSGKARGGAGGGETQYF
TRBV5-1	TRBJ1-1	CASSEDLNTEAFF
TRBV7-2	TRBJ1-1	CASSLNLGPSEAFF
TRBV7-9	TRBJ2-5	CASRPGLGAGGTQYF
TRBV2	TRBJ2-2	CASSGGRTGELFF
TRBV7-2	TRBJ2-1	CASSLELARGNEQFF
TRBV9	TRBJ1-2	CASSVADGGRYGYTF
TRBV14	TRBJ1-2	CASSPGRNYGYTF
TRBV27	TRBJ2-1	CASSFRLAGVNEQFF
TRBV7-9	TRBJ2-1	CASSLSGKALQQFF
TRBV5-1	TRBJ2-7	CASSLQETYEQYF
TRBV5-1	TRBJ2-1	CASSPLSNEQFF
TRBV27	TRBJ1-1	CASRTNTEAFF
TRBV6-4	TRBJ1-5	CASRLYPNLNQPQHF
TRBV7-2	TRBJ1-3	CASSPDGMSSGNTIYF
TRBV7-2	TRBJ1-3	CASSLAEAPGNTIYF
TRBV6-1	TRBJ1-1	CASSVSNRGFTEAFF
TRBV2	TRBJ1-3	CASYDRVGGNTIYF
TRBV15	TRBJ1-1	CATSRGDGNTEAFF
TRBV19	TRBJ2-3	CASSPSETTDTQYF
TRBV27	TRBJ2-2	CASKGPGELFF
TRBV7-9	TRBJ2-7	CASSYTSGGSYEQYF
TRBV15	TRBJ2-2	CATSVGAGANTGELFF
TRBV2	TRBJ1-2	CATLRQIGGYTF
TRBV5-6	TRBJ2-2	CASSLRQGRGLFF
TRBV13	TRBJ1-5	CASSFGQGSNQPQHF
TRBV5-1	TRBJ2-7	CASSLGSGLSSYEQYF